What follows describes a single T cell receptor beta chain. The target antigen is unknown. These data are taken from a study of CD8+CD57+ T cells in acquired aplastic anemia. At the level of the study: The average for DNA from sorted CD4+ and CD8+ cells was roughly 3 ug.

The length of the CDR3 is 16 residues. CDR1 is WNHNN and CDR2 is SYGVQD in the germline V gene (reference sequence). J was trimmed by 6 bases and V by 2 bases; bases with no gene match: 6. Whole-study findings and limits: Around 29 shared CD8+ CDR3s appeared highly expressed within patients' immunodominant clones.

For CDR3 and TCR beta VDJ profiling, genomic DNA was the template used. TCRdb reanalysed the reads using MiXCR and keeps one entry per CDR3 protein. The sample has over 150,000 distinct CDR3 sequences; about two thirds are singletons. Whoever was chosen for sequencing had shown CD8+CD57+ cell expansion by flow cytometry. Sequenced material: sorted CD4+, CD8+, or CD8+CD57+ T cells (not recorded which) from PBMCs. The chain links TRBV10-1 to TRBJ2-7, with 14 bases matching TRBD2. The TCR sequence derives from a human donor with aplastic anemia. DNA for the CDR3: TGCGCCAGCAGTGAGAGGGGGACTAGCGGGAGTCCCGAGCAGTACTTC. Translating it yields CASSERGTSGSPEQYF.